These 21 T cell receptor beta chains came from one sample sequenced in a study of cytomegalovirus exposure and HLA in healthy donors. This PCR relied on a set of 60 Vbeta primers and 13 Jbeta primers. Clones were read by immunoSEQ multiplex PCR, and TCRdb kept only the in-frame ones, dropping some. This table holds some 120,000 clones, about two thirds found once. The sample comprised PBMCs. These TCRs come from a man aged 55 to 70 in good health and CMV-seropositive.

This chain joins TRBV6-5 and TRBJ1-1, with D unclear. CDR3 length equals 14 residues. V was cut by 3 bases and J by 6 bases, with 14 bases left in between. From germline, CDR1 is MNHEY and CDR2 SVGAGI. CDR3 bases: TGTGCCAGCAGTTATAAACAGCCAGGCGCTGAAGCTTTCTTT. Amino acid sequence: CASSYKQPGAEAFF.

About this clone itself: The same CDR3 arises from other DNA sequences in this sample as well. The genes are TRBV5-1 and TRBJ1-4, with 7 nucleotides matching TRBD1. V lost 0 bases to trimming and J lost 8 bases; unmatched junction nucleotides: 4. The germline gives CDR1 SGHRS, CDR2 YFSETQ. This CDR3 comprises 14 residues. CDR3 DNA sequence: TGCGCCAGCAGCTTGGGGACAGGAGGGGAAAAACTGTTTTTT. It is translated as CASSLGTGGEKLFF. The variable domain in full, with the rest retrieved from reference TRBV5-1 and TRBJ1-4, is KAGVTQTPRYLIKTRGQQVTLSCSPISGHRSVSWYQQTPGQGLQFLFEYFSETQRNKGNFPGRFSGRQFSNSRSEMNVSTLELGDSALYLCASSLGTGGEKLFFGSGTQLSVL.

The chain has TRBV9 and TRBJ1-5; D may be TRBD1 (6 bases). The CDR3 runs to 16 residues. The ends were cut back, 7 bases at V and 0 bases at J, with 17 bases in the middle. The V gene's germline CDR1 is SGDLS and CDR2 YYNGEE. CDR3 sequence (DNA): TGTGCCAGCCCCGACACAGGGCCGTTTAGCAATCAGCCCCAGCATTTT. Translating it yields CASPDTGPFSNQPQHF.

The V gene is TRBV5-1, the J gene TRBJ1-4; weak D call: TRBD1 (5 bases). Germline CDR1 is SGHRS and CDR2 is YFSETQ. Trimming stripped 5 bases from V and 8 bases from J, with 16 bases between. The CDR3 is 14 amino acids. The CDR3 protein is CASSSQGGAEKLFF. Written as DNA, the CDR3 is TGCGCCAGCAGTTCTCAGGGTGGAGCGGAAAAACTGTTTTTT. The variable domain in full, with the rest retrieved from reference TRBV5-1 and TRBJ1-4, is KAGVTQTPRYLIKTRGQQVTLSCSPISGHRSVSWYQQTPGQGLQFLFEYFSETQRNKGNFPGRFSGRQFSNSRSEMNVSTLELGDSALYLCASSSQGGAEKLFFGSGTQLSVL.

The V and J genes are TRBV28 and TRBJ1-5; no definite D call. The ends were cut back, 7 bases at V and 1 base at J, with 8 bases in the middle. Germline assignment: CDR1 MDHEN and CDR2 SYDVKM. The CDR3 spans 13 residues. The CDR3 sequence is CASTRMSNQPQHF. In DNA form, the CDR3 reads TGTGCCAGCACCCGTATGAGCAATCAGCCCCAGCATTTT.

The chain couples TRBV11-2 to TRBJ2-3; 9 bases are shared with TRBD1. CDR3 length: 15 amino acids. V dropped 6 bases and J dropped 4; count of bases not matched to a gene: 8. Germline V lookup: CDR1 SGHAT, CDR2 FQNNGV. This CDR3 is CASSRIRDRADTQYF. The CDR3 DNA reads TGTGCCAGCAGTCGAATCCGGGACAGGGCAGATACGCAGTATTTT. Using reference TRBV11-2 and TRBJ2-3 for the parts outside the CDR3, the full variable domain is EAGVAQSPRYKIIEKRQSVAFWCNPISGHATLYWYQQILGQGPKLLIQFQNNGVVDDSQLPKDRFSAERLKGVDSTLKIQPAKLEDSAVYLCASSRIRDRADTQYFGPGTRLTVL.

The chain recombines TRBV9 with TRBJ1-6, with 10 bases that match TRBD1. The CDR3 totals 15 residues. The ends lost 4 bases at V and 10 bases at J; junction bases unmatched: 8. Germline V gene lookup returns CDR1 SGDLS and CDR2 YYNGEE. The CDR3 sequence: CASSSSGTGESPLHF. The CDR3 region has the DNA TGTGCCAGCAGCTCCTCCGGGACAGGGGAGTCACCCCTCCACTTT.

The rearrangement uses TRBV4-1 and TRBJ2-7, with D possibly matching TRBD2 (6 bases). The CDR3 runs 18 residues. CDR1 and CDR2 (germline): MGHRA, YSYEKL. The V gene lost 5 bases and the J gene lost 1 base, with 24 bases spanning the gap. The CDR3 bases are TGCGCCAGCAGCAGCTTACCGGGACTTGGAGGTCAATCCTACGAGCAGTACTTC. Translation: CASSSLPGLGGQSYEQYF.

The V gene is TRBV9, the J gene TRBJ2-3; 8 nucleotides agree with TRBD2. Germline CDR1 reads SGDLS; CDR2 reads YYNGEE. CDR3 length equals 16 residues. The V and J ends lost 3 bases and 1 base, in that order; junction bases with no gene match: 7. This CDR3 is CASSGGVGLGTDTQYF. The CDR3, as DNA: TGTGCCAGCAGCGGGGGGGTGGGACTAGGCACAGATACGCAGTATTTT.

The V call is TRBV6-4, the J call TRBJ1-6; TRBD1 is a possible D gene (6 bases). Germline V CDR1 and CDR2: MRHNA, SNTAGT. Trimming shortened V by 7 bases and J by 7 bases, and 20 bases separated the two germline ends. The CDR3 consists of 16 residues. For the CDR3, the DNA is TGTGCCAGCACCTCCCCGGGTGAGGGGGAGAATTCACCCCTCCACTTT. Encoded protein: CASTSPGEGENSPLHF.

This clone was observed a few times. This chain connects TRBV2 to TRBJ1-5; tentatively, D is TRBD1 (6 bases). The CDR3 has 14 residues. Germline-derived CDR1 and CDR2 are SNHLY and FYNNEI. Trimming shortened V by 6 bases and J by 2 bases, and 11 bases separated the two germline ends. The CDR3 region is CASSRQVGNQPQHF. In DNA, the CDR3 is TGTGCCAGCAGCCGACAGGTCGGCAATCAGCCCCAGCATTTT.

This clone occurred a few times. The chain combines TRBV2 with TRBJ1-1, with D maybe TRBD1 (5 bases). The CDR3 consists of 11 residues. Deletions cut 3 bases from V and 7 bases from J, with 6 bases between. The germline V gene has CDR1 SNHLY and CDR2 FYNNEI. Here the CDR3 DNA reads TGTGCCAGCAGTGAGACAGTTGAAGCTTTCTTT. Amino acid sequence: CASSETVEAFF.

The chain couples TRBV10-3 to TRBJ1-1; D ambiguous. Trimming pared 8 bases from V and 4 bases from J, leaving 17 bases between. CDR1 and CDR2 from the germline V gene are ENHRY and SYGVKD. The length of the CDR3 is 14 residues. The DNA of the CDR3 is TGTGCCATCGGCGGTTCCACCAGAACCACTGAAGCTTTCTTT. Translated: CAIGGSTRTTEAFF.

This clone was found once. The J gene is TRBJ1-3, the V gene TRBV29-1; unclear D gene. The CDR3 loop spans 12 amino acids. Per the germline V gene, CDR1 is SQVTM and CDR2 is ANQGSEA. Trimming stripped 5 bases from V and 2 bases from J, with 7 bases between. The CDR3 sequence: CSVFGPGNTIYF. The CDR3 DNA reads as TGCAGCGTTTTCGGTCCTGGAAACACCATATATTTT.

This clone is categorized as medium-sized. A read error may account for a junction end that differs from germline. The chain joins TRBV13 to TRBJ2-1; TRBD2 agrees at 9 bases. The CDR3 is made up of 13 amino acids. Germline CDR1 and CDR2: PRHDT and FYEKMQ (reference sequence). CDR3 sequence reads: CASSTSSGDAPIF. In DNA form, the CDR3 reads TGTGCCAGCAGCACCTCTAGCGGGGACGCCCCGATCTTC.

This chain links TRBV6-5 with TRBJ1-6, with a possible D match to TRBD1 (5 bases). The length of the CDR3 is 15 residues. The V gene's germline CDR1 is MNHEY and CDR2 SVGAGI. The V end was cut by 4 bases, the J end by 7 bases, with 14 bases between. For the CDR3, the DNA is TGTGCCAGCAGTTTCAGGGTAATGGGGAATTCACCCCTCCACTTT. Amino acids: CASSFRVMGNSPLHF.

There are a few counts of this clone. The rearrangement joins TRBV7-2 to TRBJ2-6, with D possibly being TRBD1 (6 bases). The CDR3 consists of 15 residues. V lost 1 base to trimming and J lost 3 bases, with 7 bases between them. Germline assignment: CDR1 SGHTA and CDR2 FQGNSA. CDR3 bases: TGTGCCAGCAGCTTAGGGGGGCTTGGGGCCAACGTCCTGACTTTC. Its protein is CASSLGGLGANVLTF.

The chain has TRBV13 and TRBJ2-5; a possible D gene is TRBD1 (5 bases). CDR1 PRHDT and CDR2 FYEKMQ come from the germline V gene (reference sequence). The CDR3 spans 15 residues. Trimming left V 4 bases short and J 5 bases short, with 17 bases between. For the CDR3, the DNA is TGTGCCAGCAGCTCCCGGACAACCGGCGGTGAGACCCAGTACTTC. The encoded protein is CASSSRTTGGETQYF.

V and J are TRBV29-1 and TRBJ2-1; TRBD1 matches 12 bases. Looked up from germline, CDR1 is SQVTM and CDR2 is ANQGSEA. With V trimmed by 6 bases and J by 7 bases, 1 base remained unmatched. CDR3 length: 12 residues. DNA of the CDR3: TGCAGCGTGGGACAGGGGGCGAATGAGCAGTTCTTC. This encodes CSVGQGANEQFF.

The chain carries TRBV19 and TRBJ1-5; no definite D call. Trimming stripped 2 bases from V and 0 bases from J, with 11 bases between. The CDR3 has 16 residues. Germline-derived CDR1 and CDR2 are LNHDA and SQIVND (reference sequence). Here the CDR3 reads CASSIFGAYSNQPQHF. CDR3 coding DNA: TGTGCCAGTAGTATATTCGGAGCGTATAGCAATCAGCCCCAGCATTTT.

This rearrangement joins TRBV18 to TRBJ2-1; TRBD1 agrees at 10 bases. Germline CDR1 reads KGHSH; CDR2 reads LQKENI. CDR3 length equals 18 residues. Trimming cost V 6 bases and J 8 bases; bases outside gene matches: 19. The CDR3 is CASSPRETGTGVFDEQFF. The CDR3 nucleotides read TGTGCCAGCTCGCCGAGAGAAACCGGGACAGGGGTTTTCGATGAGCAGTTCTTC.